This T cell receptor beta chain was observed in a study of T cell repertoires in cytomegalovirus infection. TCRdb independently ran MiXCR on the reads; one entry per CDR3 protein. The repertoire consists of under 300,000 distinct CDR3 sequences, with less than 25% occurring once and the leading ten covering about 21%. Study-level results: Cumulative frequency (of public TCR beta family members) identified carriers of CMV plus the relevant HLA.

A remark on this clonotype: Antigen: not known.

CDR3 size: 14 residues. V trimming: 5 bases; J trimming: 6 bases; junction bases outside the gene matches: 9. Germline CDR1 DFQATT, CDR2 SNEGSKA (reference sequence). The receptor's source is a human donor in good health (CMV status not recorded). Some clones in this sample may be carry-over from other donors' samples. The specimen comprised cultured PBMCs, sampled from culture after CMV antigen stimulation. The V and J genes are TRBV20-1 and TRBJ1-5; 8 positions agree with TRBD1. CDR3 sequence (DNA): TGCAGTGCTTCATTCCAGGGGGCGGGTCAGCCCCAGCATTTT. This translates into CSASFQGAGQPQHF.